Listed below are T cell receptor beta chains from one sample, sequenced in a study of PD-1 blockade in classical Hodgkin lymphoma. Clones were sequenced by immunoSEQ multiplex PCR, and TCRdb holds only the in-frame ones, with some missing. Among roughly 64,000 clones listed, 75% to 95% were seen once. This sample comprised peripheral blood mononuclear cells (PBMCs), obtained before the fourth cycle of nivolumab. Receptor source: a human donor with classical Hodgkin lymphoma. Each CDR3 is given with its conserved first and last residue. The D gene is left open where the match is weak. The listing skips clone size in some rows; elsewhere it reads once, few, many or a size class.

J gene: TRBJ2-5; D gene: TRBD2; V gene: TRBV11-2; clone size: NA; CDR3 DNA: TGTGCCAGCAGCTTTGTCGGATGGGCGGGGGGGCTCCAAGAGACCCAGTACTTC; CDR3 protein: CASSFVGWAGGLQETQYF
J gene: TRBJ2-1; D gene: NA; V gene: TRBV13; clone size: NA; CDR3 DNA: TGTGCCAGCAGCTCGCGTGGAGAGCAGTTCTTC; CDR3 protein: CASSSRGEQFF
J gene: TRBJ1-6; D gene: NA; V gene: TRBV4-2; clone size: NA; CDR3 DNA: TGTGCCAGCAGCCAATTCCTGAGCTCCTATAATTCACCCCTCCACTTT; CDR3 protein: CASSQFLSSYNSPLHF
J gene: TRBJ2-1; D gene: NA; V gene: TRBV4-1; clone size: NA; CDR3 DNA: TGCGCCAGCAGCCAGGGGGAAGATATGGATGAGCAGTTCTTC; CDR3 protein: CASSQGEDMDEQFF
J gene: TRBJ2-7; D gene: NA; V gene: TRBV27; clone size: NA; CDR3 DNA: TGTGCCAGCAGTTATGCCGCAGGACCCATCTACGAGCAGTACTTC; CDR3 protein: CASSYAAGPIYEQYF
J gene: TRBJ2-2; D gene: NA; V gene: TRBV29-1; clone size: NA; CDR3 DNA: TGCAGCGTTGGCCCTAGTCCGGCAAACACCGGGGAGCTGTTTTTT; CDR3 protein: CSVGPSPANTGELFF
J gene: TRBJ1-2; D gene: TRBD1; V gene: TRBV6-5; clone size: NA; CDR3 DNA: TGTGCCAGCAGTCCCGGGACAGGGGGCTACTATGGCTACACCTTC; CDR3 protein: CASSPGTGGYYGYTF
J gene: TRBJ1-6; D gene: TRBD1; V gene: TRBV27; clone size: NA; CDR3 DNA: TGTGCCAGCAGTACCAGGACAGGAGGGGTTTATAATTCACCCCTCCACTTT; CDR3 protein: CASSTRTGGVYNSPLHF
J gene: TRBJ2-7; D gene: NA; V gene: TRBV7-9; clone size: NA; CDR3 DNA: TGTGCCAGCAGCTTAGTGCCGCCCTACGAGCAGTACTTC; CDR3 protein: CASSLVPPYEQYF
J gene: TRBJ1-4; D gene: NA; V gene: TRBV27; clone size: once; CDR3 DNA: TGTGCCAGCAGCAACAGGGCAACTAATGAAAAACTGTTTTTT; CDR3 protein: CASSNRATNEKLFF
J gene: TRBJ1-5; D gene: NA; V gene: TRBV19; clone size: once; CDR3 DNA: TGTGCCAGTACCCTCACCCGGGGGTCCGGTAGCAATCAGCCCCAGCATTTT; CDR3 protein: CASTLTRGSGSNQPQHF
J gene: TRBJ2-5; D gene: NA; V gene: TRBV29-1; clone size: NA; CDR3 DNA: TGCAGCGTTGAATGGCCGGGCCACTTC; CDR3 protein: CSVEWPGHF
J gene: TRBJ2-5; D gene: TRBD1; V gene: TRBV19; clone size: NA; CDR3 DNA: TGTGCCAGTAGCACCCGCGGACAGGGTGAGACCCAGTACTTC; CDR3 protein: CASSTRGQGETQYF
J gene: TRBJ1-6; D gene: NA; V gene: TRBV27; clone size: NA; CDR3 DNA: TGTGCCAGCAGACCAGGGTGGAATTCACCCCTCCACTTT; CDR3 protein: CASRPGWNSPLHF
J gene: TRBJ1-2; D gene: NA; V gene: TRBV4-1; clone size: NA; CDR3 DNA: TGCGCCAGCAGCCAAGAGTCACAGGGAAAAGGCTACACCTTC; CDR3 protein: CASSQESQGKGYTF
J gene: TRBJ2-3; D gene: NA; V gene: TRBV5-1; clone size: NA; CDR3 DNA: TGCGCCAGCAGCTGGTGGGGGATAGCAGAAGTCACAGATACGCAGTATTTT; CDR3 protein: CASSWWGIAEVTDTQYF
J gene: TRBJ1-2; D gene: NA; V gene: TRBV11-2; clone size: NA; CDR3 DNA: TGTGCCAGCAGACTTCAAGGCCGGGGGGTTTACACCTTC; CDR3 protein: CASRLQGRGVYTF
J gene: TRBJ2-3; D gene: NA; V gene: TRBV12-5; clone size: NA; CDR3 DNA: TGTGCTGGAAGGTGGGGCGGGGGCACAGATACGCAGTATTTT; CDR3 protein: CAGRWGGGTDTQYF
J gene: TRBJ1-5; D gene: NA; V gene: TRBV7-9; clone size: once; CDR3 DNA: TGTGCCAGCAGCTTAGTCGGGCCCCATCAGCCCCAGCATTTT; CDR3 protein: CASSLVGPHQPQHF
J gene: TRBJ1-4; D gene: NA; V gene: TRBV6-1; clone size: NA; CDR3 DNA: TGTGCCAGCAGTGATCAACCAAGGGGTGAAAAACTGTTTTTT; CDR3 protein: CASSDQPRGEKLFF
J gene: TRBJ2-1; D gene: NA; V gene: TRBV5-8; clone size: NA; CDR3 DNA: TGTGCCAGCAGCTTGGCCGGGGAGACCTACCGGAGACAGTTATACAATGAGCAGTTCTTC; CDR3 protein: CASSLAGETYRRQLYNEQFF
J gene: TRBJ1-4; D gene: NA; V gene: TRBV5-1; clone size: NA; CDR3 DNA: TGCGCCAGCAGACCCTCCGGGGAACTTAATGAAAAACTGTTTTTT; CDR3 protein: CASRPSGELNEKLFF
J gene: TRBJ2-1; D gene: NA; V gene: TRBV7-2; clone size: NA; CDR3 DNA: TGTGCCAGCAGCTTAGTTGGCGGGGGCCCTTACAATGAGCAGTTCTTC; CDR3 protein: CASSLVGGGPYNEQFF
J gene: TRBJ1-2; D gene: NA; V gene: TRBV9; clone size: NA; CDR3 DNA: TGTGCCAGCAGCCCCCGACAGTTTCCGTATGGCTACACCTTC; CDR3 protein: CASSPRQFPYGYTF
J gene: TRBJ2-1; D gene: TRBD2; V gene: TRBV19; clone size: NA; CDR3 DNA: TGTGCCAGTAGGACTAGCGGGAGAAAACTCAATGAGCAGTTCTTC; CDR3 protein: CASRTSGRKLNEQFF
J gene: TRBJ1-6; D gene: NA; V gene: TRBV6-1; clone size: NA; CDR3 DNA: TGTGCCAGCACCCTGGGGGCTTCGTATAATTCACCCCTCCACTTT; CDR3 protein: CASTLGASYNSPLHF
J gene: TRBJ2-5; D gene: NA; V gene: TRBV6-5; clone size: NA; CDR3 DNA: TGTGCCAGCGGCGACAGGAAAGAGACCCAGTACTTC; CDR3 protein: CASGDRKETQYF
J gene: TRBJ1-2; D gene: NA; V gene: TRBV10-2; clone size: NA; CDR3 DNA: TGCGCCAGCAGTGAGTCTGGGATTTGGAGTTTGGGCTACACCTTC; CDR3 protein: CASSESGIWSLGYTF
J gene: TRBJ2-2; D gene: NA; V gene: TRBV5-4; clone size: NA; CDR3 DNA: TGTGCCAGCAGCTTGAGGGGGGCCGGGGAGCTGTTTTTT; CDR3 protein: CASSLRGAGELFF
J gene: TRBJ2-1; D gene: TRBD2; V gene: TRBV4-1; clone size: NA; CDR3 DNA: TGCGCCAGCAGCCCTTACACTAGCGGGGGGAGCAATGAGCAGTTCTTC; CDR3 protein: CASSPYTSGGSNEQFF
J gene: TRBJ1-3; D gene: NA; V gene: TRBV7-9; clone size: NA; CDR3 DNA: TGTGCCAGCAGCTTATTTTTAGGGGGACGCTCTGGAAACACCATATATTTT; CDR3 protein: CASSLFLGGRSGNTIYF